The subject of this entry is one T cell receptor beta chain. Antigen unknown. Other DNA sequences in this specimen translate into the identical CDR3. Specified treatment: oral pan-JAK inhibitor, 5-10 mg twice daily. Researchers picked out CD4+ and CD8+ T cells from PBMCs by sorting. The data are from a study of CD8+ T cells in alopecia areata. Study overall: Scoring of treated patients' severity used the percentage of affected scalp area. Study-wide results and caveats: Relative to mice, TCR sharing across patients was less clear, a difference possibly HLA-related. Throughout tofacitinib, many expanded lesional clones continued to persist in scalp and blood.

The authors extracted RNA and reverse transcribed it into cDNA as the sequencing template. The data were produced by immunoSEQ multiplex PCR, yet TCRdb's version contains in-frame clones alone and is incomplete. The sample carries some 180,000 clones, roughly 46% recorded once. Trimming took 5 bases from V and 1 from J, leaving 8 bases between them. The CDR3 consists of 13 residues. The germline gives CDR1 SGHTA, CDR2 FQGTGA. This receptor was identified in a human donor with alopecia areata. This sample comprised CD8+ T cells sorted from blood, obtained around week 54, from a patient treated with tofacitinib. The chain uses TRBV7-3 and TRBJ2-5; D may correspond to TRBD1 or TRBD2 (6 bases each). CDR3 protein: CASSPGAQETQYF. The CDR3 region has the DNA TGTGCCAGCAGCCCGGGGGCCCAAGAGACCCAGTACTTC.